This is a list of T cell receptor beta chains from one sample in a study of blood T cell repertoires in COVID-19. Sequencing was performed with immunoSEQ multiplex PCR; in TCRdb, only in-frame clones are kept and a portion is missing. Of 190,000 or so clones detected, 70% to 80% appear once; the ten largest clones hold about 14%. The material sequenced was peripheral blood. The receptors here all came from a man between 50 and 59 years old who had recovered from COVID-19. CDR3s include the opening cysteine and the closing phenylalanine or tryptophan. Fields, in order: J gene, V gene, CDR3 length, CDR3 protein.

TRBJ2-3,TRBV30,15,CAWRPGLASLHTQYF
TRBJ1-6,TRBV10-1,15,CASSRGNGRISPLHF
TRBJ2-1,TRBV5-1,16,CASSSKGLAGEGGQFF
TRBJ2-2,TRBV18,17,CASSPGGGLTLTGELFF
TRBJ2-1,TRBV27,15,CASSMSGAAYNEQFF
TRBJ2-1,TRBV11-2,16,CASSLQLAGGGNEQFF
TRBJ1-3,TRBV21-1,17,CASSIWDRGQYGNTIYF
TRBJ2-2,TRBV3-1/TRBV3-2,14,CASSLAGSTGELFF
TRBJ1-5,TRBV6-2/TRBV6-3,18,CASSYSGGHGETNQPQHF
TRBJ2-2,TRBV7-9,14,CASSFDYLTGELFF
TRBJ1-5,TRBV11-2,18,CASSLIGRGGSGNQPQHF
TRBJ2-1,TRBV24-1,16,CATSDARADYYNEQFF
TRBJ1-2,TRBV11-2,12,CASSLSGYGYTF
TRBJ1-3,TRBV2,12,CASGSSGNTIYF
TRBJ2-7,TRBV3-1/TRBV3-2,14,CASNRGTYSYEQYF
TRBJ1-2,TRBV12-3/TRBV12-4,13,CASSPDPGYGYTF
TRBJ2-7,TRBV7-9,15,CASIGTSGYSGEQYF
TRBJ1-1,TRBV5-4,14,CASSTPGRDTEAFF
TRBJ1-1,TRBV5-6,15,CASSLGTGANTEAFF
TRBJ2-7,TRBV7-2,12,CASSLVEAEQYF
TRBJ2-3,TRBV19,14,CASSDRPPSATQYF
TRBJ1-5,TRBV30,14,CAWSPTGPYQPQHF
TRBJ2-7,TRBV13,12,CASSPGGHEQYF
TRBJ2-3,TRBV5-1,12,CASSPPTDTQYF
TRBJ2-7,TRBV19,16,CASSHGTSGSSYEQYF
TRBJ1-1,TRBV7-2,15,CASSVYRGRWTEAFF
TRBJ2-7,TRBV5-4,13,CASSPPGRGEQYF
TRBJ2-7,TRBV7-9,12,CASSLELGQHNF
TRBJ2-5,TRBV28,16,CASSILAGGPQETQYF
TRBJ1-2,TRBV6-5,14,CASSQGGVGYGYTF
TRBJ1-2,TRBV27,15,CASSTRTGGNYGYTF
TRBJ1-1,TRBV10-3,13,CAIRLQGNTEAFF
TRBJ2-3,TRBV19,17,CASSDGPDIPSTDTQYF
TRBJ2-1,TRBV5-1,17,CASSPAAVRSSYNEQFF
TRBJ2-3,TRBV11-2,16,CASSDGLAGSTDTQYF
TRBJ2-5,TRBV15,16,CATSTPGQGGPWTQYF
TRBJ1-2,TRBV4-1,16,CASSPQQRGTNYGYTF
TRBJ2-7,TRBV28,23,CASSPQPGQRLAGVRGSSYEQYF
TRBJ2-5,TRBV5-1,14,CASSQGTSRETQYF
TRBJ2-1,TRBV19,18,CASSMKASGTIKDNEQFF
TRBJ1-2,TRBV2,13,CASNGGNGLGYTF